Given below is one TCR beta chain in context. This CDR3 is built from 12 residues. CDR1 MDHEN and CDR2 SYDVKM come from the germline V gene. Trimming removed 10 bases at V and 4 bases at J, with 13 bases between. This sample stems from a study of cytomegalovirus exposure and HLA in healthy donors. Both 60 Vbeta primers and 13 Jbeta primers went into the PCR. The repertoire was sequenced with immunoSEQ multiplex PCR; TCRdb's copy has only in-frame clones and lacks some. The sample holds fewer than 250,000 clones; approximately 80% are singletons and the top ten take 0.95% to 1.4%. Sequenced sample: PBMCs. The chain uses TRBV28 and TRBJ1-2; D is unclear. This TCR was sampled from a woman between 40 and 50 years old in good health and CMV-seronegative. CDR3 DNA: TGTGCCACCACGGTGGGCAGCTATGGCTACACCTTC. Encoded protein: CATTVGSYGYTF.